Presented here are 15 T cell receptor beta chains from one specimen sequenced in a study of T-cell reconstitution after alpha-beta-depleted transplantation in children. Preparing the TCRbeta library involved the use of unique molecular identifiers. MiXCR, applied by TCRdb to the PCR reads, yields one record per CDR3 protein. The sample lists 350,000 to 450,000 distinct CDR3 sequences, just over 20% occurring once. The sample here was PBMCs from the stem cell graft donor, taken from the stem cell graft. The receptors derive from a human donor who donated a stem cell graft to a child with acute myeloid leukemia.

This clonotype was counted many times. The genes are TRBV7-2 and TRBJ2-3; no clear D gene. Trimming left V 4 bases short and J 2 bases short, with 4 bases between. Germline V gene data show CDR1 as SGHTA and CDR2 as FQGNSA. There are 12 residues in the CDR3. Here the CDR3 DNA reads TGTGCCAGCAGCTCCAACACAGATACGCAGTATTTT. The encoded protein is CASSSNTDTQYF.

This chain joins TRBV20-1 and TRBJ2-7; 8 nucleotides align to TRBD1. J was trimmed by 2 bases and V by 6 bases; bases with no gene match: 6. The CDR3 has 13 residues. The germline gives CDR1 DFQATT, CDR2 SNEGSKA (reference sequence). CDR3 sequence (DNA): TGCAGTGCCCGGGACAGGTATACCTACGAGCAGTACTTC. Encoded protein: CSARDRYTYEQYF.

A word on this clonotype: A much larger clonotype is one base distant, so this may be a read error. The CDR3 end shows no conserved phenylalanine or tryptophan, and so a read error is likely. This sequence joins TRBV20-1 and TRBJ1-2, with 7 bases identical to TRBD1. The germline gives CDR1 DFQATT, CDR2 SNEGSKA (reference sequence). J gave up 7 bases and V 5 bases, and 7 bases lay outside the gene matches. This CDR3 region has 12 residues. The CDR3 is CSAQRQGLGYTC. CDR3 in DNA: TGCAGTGCTCAAAGACAGGGTCTTGGCTACACCTGC.

This clonotype turned up a few times. This sequence joins TRBV4-3 and TRBJ2-5; a weak D match, TRBD2 (6 bases). The CDR3 has 15 residues. Trimming cost V 3 bases and J 0 bases, with 11 bases left between them. Germline-derived CDR1 and CDR2 are LGHNA and YSLEER. The CDR3 DNA follows: TGCGCCAGCAGCCAGGGGTGGGGGGACCAAGAGACCCAGTACTTC. It specifies CASSQGWGDQETQYF.

The chain combines TRBV7-2 with TRBJ2-2; maybe TRBD2 (5 bases). This CDR3 has 12 residues. The germline V gene encodes CDR1 SGHTA and CDR2 FQGNSA. V lost 7 bases, J lost 7 bases, and 10 bases lay in between. CDR3 residues: CASNLGVGELFF. For the CDR3, the DNA is TGTGCCAGCAACCTCGGGGTCGGGGAGCTGTTTTTT.

The rearrangement uses TRBV6-1 and TRBJ2-1; D gene unclear. The CDR3 sequence is 13 residues long. V lost 4 bases and J lost 15, with 19 bases in between. CDR1 MNHNS and CDR2 SASEGT come from the germline V gene. In nucleotides, the CDR3 is TGTGCCAGCAGTGGAGACCCCGGATCAACGGGGTTCTTC. Protein: CASSGDPGSTGFF.

This clonotype appeared many times. The rearrangement uses TRBV7-3 and TRBJ2-2; TRBD2 aligns across 8 bases. Germline-derived CDR1 and CDR2 are SGHTA and FQGTGA. The CDR3 has 16 amino acids. The V and J ends lost 3 bases and 2 bases, in that order; junction bases with no gene match: 5. This chain's CDR3 is CASSFSAGGNTGELFF. The CDR3 nucleotides are TGTGCCAGCAGCTTCAGTGCGGGAGGCAACACCGGGGAGCTGTTTTTT. Using reference TRBV7-3 and TRBJ2-2 for the parts outside the CDR3, the full variable domain is GAGVSQTPSNKVTEKGKYVELRCDPISGHTALYWYRQSLGQGPEFLIYFQGTGAADDSGLPNDRFFAVRPEGSVSTLKIQRTERGDSAVYLCASSFSAGGNTGELFFGEGSRLTVL.

The J gene is TRBJ1-1, the V gene TRBV5-1; no clear D gene. The CDR3 extends over 16 amino acids. Germline lookup yields CDR1 SGHRS and CDR2 YFSETQ. Trimming removed 3 bases from V and 6 bases from J, with 21 bases in between. The CDR3 DNA reads as TGCGCCAGCAGCTCTGGAGGGTGGACCGGAAGGGCTGAAGCTTTCTTT. It codes for CASSSGGWTGRAEAFF. Drawing the rest from reference TRBV5-1 and TRBJ1-1, the complete variable domain is KAGVTQTPRYLIKTRGQQVTLSCSPISGHRSVSWYQQTPGQGLQFLFEYFSETQRNKGNFPGRFSGRQFSNSRSEMNVSTLELGDSALYLCASSSGGWTGRAEAFFGQGTRLTVV.

In its sample, this clonotype was seen many times. This chain joins TRBV9 and TRBJ2-5; 9 positions match TRBD2. Trimming removed 3 bases from V and 3 bases from J; junction bases left unmatched: 3. The CDR3 runs to 14 residues. Looked up from germline, CDR1 is SGDLS and CDR2 is YYNGEE. CDR3 nucleotide sequence: TGTGCCAGCAGCGCTAGCGGGATCGAAGAGACCCAGTACTTC. Its protein is CASSASGIEETQYF.

This clonotype was recorded a few times. The rearrangement joins TRBV7-3 to TRBJ1-1, with 7 bases identical to TRBD1. CDR1 and CDR2 (germline): SGHTA, FQGTGA. The CDR3 contains 16 residues. The J segment lost 5 bases and the V segment lost 5 bases, leaving 14 bases of the junction unmatched. The CDR3 region has the DNA TGTGCCAGCAGCCCGCAACCGGGGACAGCGGGTACTGAAGCTTTCTTT. Amino acids: CASSPQPGTAGTEAFF.

The chain recombines TRBV28 with TRBJ2-7; a weak D match, TRBD2 (5 bases). CDR1 and CDR2 (germline): MDHEN, SYDVKM. CDR3 length: 15 amino acids. V lost 5 bases and J 3 bases, leaving 17 bases between the germline ends. CDR3 protein: CASSPRIGGSYEQYF. CDR3 nucleotide sequence: TGTGCCAGCAGTCCCCGGATTGGAGGAAGCTACGAGCAGTACTTC.

The chain combines TRBV4-1 with TRBJ2-3; D call uncertain. V shed 1 base and J shed 2 bases, with 7 bases lying between them. The CDR3 extends over 14 amino acids. Per the germline V gene, CDR1 is MGHRA and CDR2 is YSYEKL. DNA of the CDR3: TGCGCCAGCAGCCAAGTACGGACCACAGATACGCAGTATTTT. Translation gives CASSQVRTTDTQYF.

This clonotype showed up just a few times. The rearrangement links TRBV9 to TRBJ1-4; D may be TRBD1 (5 bases). Deletions cut 0 bases from V and 7 bases from J, with 7 bases between. This CDR3 has 13 amino acids. CDR1 is SGDLS, CDR2 YYNGEE, per germline. The DNA of the CDR3 is TGTGCCAGCAGCGTAGCCGGGGGTGAAAAACTGTTTTTT. It is translated as CASSVAGGEKLFF.

This clonotype has just a few counts. The chain combines TRBV11-2 with TRBJ2-7; maybe TRBD2 (6 bases). V gave up 5 bases and J gave up 3 bases, with 23 bases separating them. This CDR3 has 17 amino acids. The V gene's germline CDR1 is SGHAT and CDR2 FQNNGV. The CDR3 sequence is CASSRGISLTDDYEQYF. CDR3 nucleotide sequence: TGTGCCAGCAGCCGGGGGATAAGCCTCACTGATGACTACGAGCAGTACTTC.

The chain has TRBV27 and TRBJ2-5; TRBD2 matches at 10 bases. This CDR3 region has 17 residues. Germline CDR1 reads MNHEY; CDR2 reads SMNVEV (reference sequence). V gave up 1 base and J gave up 4 bases; unmatched junction bases: 9. The CDR3 reads CASSLFGLAGDSETQYF. In DNA form, the CDR3 reads TGTGCCAGCAGTTTATTCGGGCTAGCGGGAGATTCAGAGACCCAGTACTTC.